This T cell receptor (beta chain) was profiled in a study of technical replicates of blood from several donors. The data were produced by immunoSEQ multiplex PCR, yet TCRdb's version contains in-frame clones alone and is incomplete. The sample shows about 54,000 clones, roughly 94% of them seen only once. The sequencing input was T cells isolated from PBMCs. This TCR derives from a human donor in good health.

The CDR3 region has the DNA TGTGCCAGCTCACCATTAAAGGGGAATCAGCCCCAGCATTTT. It is translated as CASSPLKGNQPQHF. This chain joins TRBV18 and TRBJ1-5; TRBD1 might be the D (5 bases). V was clipped by 2 bases and J by 4 bases, with 9 bases between them. Per the germline V gene, CDR1 is KGHSH and CDR2 is LQKENI. The CDR3 runs to 14 residues.